A selection of T cell receptor beta chains follows, all from one sample in a study of Ad26.COV2.S vaccination and SARS-CoV-2 variants. Repertoires were generated with immunoSEQ multiplex PCR, while TCRdb's copy carries only in-frame clones and drops some. In the table there are about 320,000 clones, 70% to 90% of which are singletons. The specimen was peripheral blood, collected in a trial of Ad26.COV2.S vaccine versus placebo. These receptors were collected from a person between 18 and 59 years old who received the Ad26.COV2.S COVID-19 vaccine or a placebo. CDR3s include the opening cysteine and the closing phenylalanine or tryptophan. The order of the fields is V gene, D gene, J gene, CDR3 length, clone size, CDR3 DNA, CDR3 protein. The D gene is left open where the match is weak. Rows may omit the clone size; those that give it use once, few, many or a size class.

V: TRBV25-1
D: TRBD2
J: TRBJ2-6
length: 13
size: NA
DNA: TGTGCCACCGGGAGGGCTGGGGCCAACGTCCTGACTTTC
CDR3: CATGRAGANVLTF

V: TRBV5-1
D: TRBD2
J: TRBJ2-7
length: 15
size: NA
DNA: TGCGCCAGCCCCTACTTCGGGGGGGGCTGCCACGAGCAGTACTTC
CDR3: CASPYFGGGCHEQYF

V: TRBV5-1
D: NA
J: TRBJ1-2
length: 15
size: NA
DNA: TGCGCCAGCAGCCGCACCGACAGTGTAGAGAGAGGCTACACCTTC
CDR3: CASSRTDSVERGYTF

V: TRBV1
D: NA
J: TRBJ2-7
length: 16
size: NA
DNA: TGCACCAGCAGCCTCTTTATGGTTCTTCACTCCTACGAGCAGTACTTC
CDR3: CTSSLFMVLHSYEQYF

V: TRBV7-9
D: NA
J: TRBJ2-7
length: 14
size: NA
DNA: TGTGCCAGCAGCTTAGTTGGGGTACCCTACGAGCAGTACTTC
CDR3: CASSLVGVPYEQYF

V: TRBV13
D: NA
J: TRBJ2-1
length: 14
size: NA
DNA: TGTGCCAGCAGCCGGCGGACAGCTCACAATGAGCAGTTCTTC
CDR3: CASSRRTAHNEQFF

V: TRBV28
D: TRBD1
J: TRBJ2-2
length: 15
size: NA
DNA: TGTGCCACCCTCCCCGACAGGGTCCACACCGGGGAGCTGTTTTTT
CDR3: CATLPDRVHTGELFF

V: TRBV2
D: NA
J: TRBJ2-7
length: 13
size: few
DNA: TGTGCCAGCAGGAGGACATTCTCCTACGAGCAGTACTTC
CDR3: CASRRTFSYEQYF

V: TRBV5-4
D: NA
J: TRBJ1-3
length: 15
size: NA
DNA: TGTGCCAGCAGCTTATTCGGGGGAGCTGGAAACACCATATATTTT
CDR3: CASSLFGGAGNTIYF

V: TRBV9
D: NA
J: TRBJ1-5
length: 13
size: NA
DNA: TGTGCCAGCAGCGCCGGACCGGATCAGCCCCAGCATTTT
CDR3: CASSAGPDQPQHF

V: TRBV20-1
D: NA
J: TRBJ2-7
length: 11
size: few
DNA: TGCAGTGCTAGAGATGCCCACGAGCAGTACTTC
CDR3: CSARDAHEQYF

V: TRBV12-5
D: TRBD1
J: TRBJ1-6
length: 14
size: NA
DNA: TGTGCTAGTGGTCTCGGACAGGGGATTTCACCCCTCCACTTT
CDR3: CASGLGQGISPLHF

V: TRBV5-4
D: NA
J: TRBJ1-1
length: 13
size: NA
DNA: TGTGCCAGCAGCTCCTTCTGGGAAACTGAAGCTTTCTTT
CDR3: CASSSFWETEAFF

V: TRBV6-1
D: NA
J: TRBJ1-2
length: 13
size: few
DNA: TGTGCCAGCACCGGGGGATCTAACTATGGCTACACCTTC
CDR3: CASTGGSNYGYTF

V: TRBV11-2
D: NA
J: TRBJ2-2
length: 14
size: NA
DNA: TGTGCCAGCAGCCTCGGGGCGAACACCGGGGAGCTGTTTTTT
CDR3: CASSLGANTGELFF

V: TRBV28
D: TRBD1
J: TRBJ1-6
length: 15
size: NA
DNA: TGTGCCAGCAGTTTAGCGACAGGGGTCAATTCACCCCTCCACTTT
CDR3: CASSLATGVNSPLHF

V: TRBV5-6
D: NA
J: TRBJ2-4
length: 14
size: NA
DNA: TGTGCCAGCAGCTACTCCGGGACACGAAACATTCAGTACTTC
CDR3: CASSYSGTRNIQYF

V: TRBV23-1
D: TRBD1
J: TRBJ2-5
length: 14
size: NA
DNA: TGCGCCAGCAGTCACAGGGGGCGCGGAGAGACCCAGTACTTC
CDR3: CASSHRGRGETQYF

V: TRBV9
D: NA
J: TRBJ1-1
length: 16
size: NA
DNA: TGTGCCAGCAGCGTAGGGGGCAGGGGCATGAACACTGAAGCTTTCTTT
CDR3: CASSVGGRGMNTEAFF

V: TRBV15
D: NA
J: TRBJ2-3
length: 15
size: NA
DNA: TGTGCCACCAGCAGAGGCCCGGGAGGCACAGATACGCAGTATTTT
CDR3: CATSRGPGGTDTQYF

V: TRBV5-1
D: TRBD1
J: TRBJ1-1
length: 14
size: NA
DNA: TGCGCCAGCAGCTTGGGACAGGGTGGGGCTGAAGCTTTCTTT
CDR3: CASSLGQGGAEAFF

V: TRBV3-1/TRBV3-2
D: TRBD1
J: TRBJ2-1
length: 15
size: NA
DNA: TGTGCCAGCAGCCTTTGGGGACAGACTTACAATGAGCAGTTCTTC
CDR3: CASSLWGQTYNEQFF

V: TRBV6-2/TRBV6-3
D: NA
J: TRBJ2-1
length: 14
size: NA
DNA: TGTGCCAGCAGTTACAGTCCAGTCTACAATGAGCAGTTCTTC
CDR3: CASSYSPVYNEQFF

V: TRBV7-9
D: TRBD1
J: TRBJ1-1
length: 15
size: once
DNA: TGTGCCAGCAGCTTAGACCGGGACAGGAACACTGAAGCTTTCTTT
CDR3: CASSLDRDRNTEAFF

V: TRBV28
D: NA
J: TRBJ2-1
length: 14
size: NA
DNA: TGTGCCAGCAGTTTACTGGGGGCGAGAAATGAGCAGTTCTTC
CDR3: CASSLLGARNEQFF

V: TRBV6-5
D: NA
J: TRBJ1-5
length: 15
size: NA
DNA: TGTGCCAGCAGGGGGTCGGGATATAGCAATCAGCCCCAGCATTTT
CDR3: CASRGSGYSNQPQHF

V: TRBV11-3
D: NA
J: TRBJ2-1
length: 15
size: NA
DNA: TGTGCCAGCAGCTCATGGGGGGATGAGAACAATGAGCAGTTCTTC
CDR3: CASSSWGDENNEQFF

V: TRBV13
D: NA
J: TRBJ2-3
length: 14
size: NA
DNA: TGTGCCAGCAGCTTGCCGATGGGCCCAGATACGCAGTATTTT
CDR3: CASSLPMGPDTQYF

V: TRBV19
D: NA
J: TRBJ2-7
length: 17
size: NA
DNA: TGTGCCAGTAGTATCGCCCTCTCCGACGGTAACCTATTTGAGCAGTACTTC
CDR3: CASSIALSDGNLFEQYF

V: TRBV11-3
D: TRBD1
J: TRBJ2-1
length: 15
size: NA
DNA: TGTGCCAGCAGCAAGGACAGGGGGAACTACAATGAGCAGTTCTTC
CDR3: CASSKDRGNYNEQFF

V: TRBV9
D: NA
J: TRBJ2-5
length: 14
size: NA
DNA: TGTGCCAGCAATCAAGGAAACAGGCAAGAGACCCAGTACTTC
CDR3: CASNQGNRQETQYF

V: TRBV6-5
D: TRBD1
J: TRBJ2-7
length: 13
size: NA
DNA: TGTGCCAGCAGCCTGACAGGGGTTCACGAGCAGTACTTC
CDR3: CASSLTGVHEQYF

V: TRBV9
D: NA
J: TRBJ2-4
length: 13
size: NA
DNA: TGTGCCAGCAGCGCAGGGGATCAAAACATTCAGTACTTC
CDR3: CASSAGDQNIQYF

V: TRBV20-1
D: NA
J: TRBJ2-1
length: 11
size: NA
DNA: TGCAGTGCTAGAGCAGACAATGAGCAGTTCTTC
CDR3: CSARADNEQFF

V: TRBV6-5
D: TRBD1
J: TRBJ1-1
length: 15
size: few
DNA: TGTGCCAGCCTCCCAGGACAGGGAATGAACACTGAAGCTTTCTTT
CDR3: CASLPGQGMNTEAFF

V: TRBV2
D: NA
J: TRBJ2-2
length: 13
size: NA
DNA: TGTGCCAGCAGTTGGACTGGGGCCGGGGAGCTGTTTTTT
CDR3: CASSWTGAGELFF

V: TRBV6-5
D: TRBD1
J: TRBJ1-2
length: 15
size: NA
DNA: TGTGCCAGCAGTCCCGGGACAGGGGTTGGCTATGGCTACACCTTC
CDR3: CASSPGTGVGYGYTF

V: TRBV7-9
D: TRBD2
J: TRBJ2-3
length: 16
size: NA
DNA: TGTGCCAGCAGCTCCTCCCCTAGCGGGACGACGGATACGCAGTATTTT
CDR3: CASSSSPSGTTDTQYF

V: TRBV3-1/TRBV3-2
D: NA
J: TRBJ2-7
length: 13
size: few
DNA: TGTGCCAGCAGACTATGGGAGAGTAGCGAGCAGTACTTC
CDR3: CASRLWESSEQYF

V: TRBV5-4
D: TRBD1
J: TRBJ2-7
length: 15
size: NA
DNA: TGTGCCAGCAGCGCAGGACAGGGTCCCCCCTACGAGCAGTACTTC
CDR3: CASSAGQGPPYEQYF

V: TRBV4-1
D: TRBD1
J: TRBJ2-7
length: 14
size: NA
DNA: TGCGCCAGCAGCCACATTGGGACAGCCTACGAGCAGTACTTC
CDR3: CASSHIGTAYEQYF

V: TRBV28
D: TRBD1
J: TRBJ2-7
length: 16
size: NA
DNA: TGTGCCAGCAGTTTGTATGGAAGGACAGGGGCCTACGAGCAGTACTTC
CDR3: CASSLYGRTGAYEQYF

V: TRBV7-7
D: TRBD2
J: TRBJ2-1
length: 14
size: NA
DNA: TGTGCTAGCAGCCCGGGGGGGGACTACAATGAGCAGTTCTTC
CDR3: CASSPGGDYNEQFF

V: TRBV12-3/TRBV12-4
D: NA
J: TRBJ2-7
length: 13
size: NA
DNA: TGTGCCAGCAGTTTTAGGGGGAGCCACGAGCAGTACTTC
CDR3: CASSFRGSHEQYF

V: TRBV28
D: NA
J: TRBJ2-1
length: 11
size: NA
DNA: TGTGCCAGCAGTACTTTAGGTGAGCAGTTCTTC
CDR3: CASSTLGEQFF

V: TRBV10-3
D: TRBD1
J: TRBJ1-2
length: 14
size: NA
DNA: TGTGCCATCAAGGAGCAGGGGGCTAACTATGGCTACACCTTC
CDR3: CAIKEQGANYGYTF

V: TRBV10-3
D: NA
J: TRBJ1-5
length: 18
size: NA
DNA: TGTGCCATCAGTGATAACCCTATCCCCTCAGTCAGGGATCAGCCCCAGCATTTT
CDR3: CAISDNPIPSVRDQPQHF

V: TRBV6-5
D: TRBD1
J: TRBJ2-7
length: 13
size: NA
DNA: TGTGCCAGCAGCGCAGGGACAGGGTTCGAGCAGTACTTC
CDR3: CASSAGTGFEQYF

V: TRBV5-1
D: TRBD1
J: TRBJ1-1
length: 14
size: NA
DNA: TGCGCCAGCAGCCAAACCGGGACAGGCACTGAAGCTTTCTTT
CDR3: CASSQTGTGTEAFF

V: TRBV19
D: NA
J: TRBJ1-1
length: 14
size: NA
DNA: TGTGCCAGTAGTATCCCTGGGAGGGGGACTGAAGCTTTCTTT
CDR3: CASSIPGRGTEAFF

V: TRBV19
D: NA
J: TRBJ1-5
length: 14
size: NA
DNA: TGTGCCAGTAGTGCACAGGGAGTCGAACAGCCCCAGCATTTT
CDR3: CASSAQGVEQPQHF

V: TRBV5-1
D: TRBD1
J: TRBJ1-6
length: 15
size: NA
DNA: TGCGCCAGCAGCTTGGAGAGGGGGCGAAATTCACCCCTCCACTTT
CDR3: CASSLERGRNSPLHF

V: TRBV11-2
D: NA
J: TRBJ1-6
length: 14
size: few
DNA: TGTGCCAGCAGCTTCGGGGGGACGGATTCACCCCTCCACTTT
CDR3: CASSFGGTDSPLHF